This T cell receptor (beta chain) was sequenced for a study of human versus mouse CDR3 diversity and MHC coevolution. The V and J ends lost 0 bases and 6 bases, in that order; junction bases with no gene match: 15. The CDR3 length is 18 residues. Germline V gene lookup returns CDR1 SGHRS and CDR2 YFSETQ. Overall study results and limits: Most of the three human donors had the lowest clonal inequality.

Profiling relied on immunoSEQ multiplex PCR, and the TCRdb table lists in-frame clones only, not all of them. The sample holds around 77,000 clones; just under 95% are singletons and the top ten take roughly 0.16%. Concerning this clone: Its cognate antigen is unknown.

Sequenced input: naive CD4+ T cells from blood. The subset: CD45RO-negative CD62L-positive naive CD4 T cells. The source of this sequence is a person between 30 and 69 years old in good health. This chain links TRBV5-1 with TRBJ2-7; TRBD2 matches 10 bases. CDR3 nucleotides: TGCGCCAGCAGCTTGGGAGGTCGGCTAGCGGGAGCCCCCCCCGAGCAGTACTTC. Translating gives CASSLGGRLAGAPPEQYF.